A single T cell receptor beta chain is shown here with its context. Its cognate antigen is unknown. The data derive from a study of cytomegalovirus exposure and HLA in healthy donors. The V gene end was trimmed by 5 bases and the J gene end by 4 bases; junction bases not matched to a gene: 8. The germline CDR1 and CDR2 sequences are SGHVS and FQNEAQ. This CDR3 has 16 amino acids. PCR was performed using 60 Vbeta and 13 Jbeta primers. Method: immunoSEQ multiplex PCR; TCRdb's copy keeps in-frame clones and lacks some. The profile shows 90,000 to 95,000 clones, roughly 78% of them singletons. Study-level findings and limits: Follow-up analysis seemed to connect common viral pathogens with several of the most significant clusters identified.

This chain uses TRBV7-8 with TRBJ1-5, with 10 nucleotides matching TRBD1. Input material: PBMCs. The TCR was taken from a male donor in good health and CMV-seropositive. The CDR3 DNA sequence: TGTGCCAGCAGCAAAGGGACAGGGGCCCTTAATCAGCCCCAGCATTTT. It specifies CASSKGTGALNQPQHF.